A single sample is the source of the 32 T cell receptor beta chains below, sequenced in a study of shared clonotypes between healthy human individuals (dated by TCRdb to the early 2020s). The library was made by the immunoSEQ multiplex PCR assay. Here the immuneACCESS table is served through TCRdb, limited to in-frame sequences with V and J called. Missing clones are a known gap in these copies; in checked studies unresolved V genes cover under half, and the rest lacks a known reason. The sample contains about 2.3 million clones, roughly 92% of them found a single time. Of the sample, more than 0.35% falls within the top ten clones. The source material was naive CD4+ T cells from PBMCs. This sample's cell subset or site label indicates: CD45RA+ positively selected. Source of these receptors: a man between 18 and 29 years old in good health. Some clones in this sample may be carry-over from other donors' samples.

This clone occurred once. The chain combines TRBV10-1 with TRBJ1-5; TRBD1 is a possible D gene (6 bases). The CDR3 covers 19 residues. Deletions cut 2 bases from V and 0 bases from J, with 20 bases between. CDR1 and CDR2 from the germline V gene are WNHNN and SYGVQD (reference sequence). Here the CDR3 DNA reads TGCGCCAGCAGTGAGCCGACAGGCTGGGAGATCGTTAGCAATCAGCCCCAGCATTTT. Translated: CASSEPTGWEIVSNQPQHF.

Comment on this clone: The same CDR3 arises from other DNA sequences in this sample as well. The CDR3 DNA follows: TGCAGCGTTGGTCGGAACACCGGGGAGCTGTTTTTT. This encodes CSVGRNTGELFF. The chain recombines TRBV29-1 with TRBJ2-2; unclear D gene. Looked up from germline, CDR1 is SQVTM and CDR2 is ANQGSEA. This CDR3 is 12 amino acids long. Deletions cut 4 bases from V and 1 base from J, with 4 bases between.

The chain employs TRBV2 and TRBJ1-5; 12 bases fit TRBD1. V lost 7 bases and J lost 7; bases outside the gene matches: 8. From germline, CDR1 is SNHLY and CDR2 FYNNEI. CDR3 length: 15 residues. CDR3: CASKRDRGLEQPQHF. The CDR3 DNA sequence: TGTGCCAGCAAACGGGACAGGGGGCTGGAGCAGCCCCAGCATTTT.

This sequence joins TRBV9 and TRBJ2-1, with a weak D call TRBD2 (5 bases). Germline V gene data show CDR1 as SGDLS and CDR2 as YYNGEE. This CDR3 is 17 amino acids long. V was cut by 0 bases and J by 8 bases, with 21 bases left in between. The CDR3: CASSVDPLALFIDEQFF. CDR3 DNA: TGTGCCAGCAGCGTAGACCCCCTAGCACTTTTCATCGATGAGCAGTTCTTC.

V usage is TRBV11-2 and J usage is TRBJ2-7; D unclear. The V and J ends lost 5 bases and 3 bases respectively, with 8 bases between them. The germline gives CDR1 SGHAT, CDR2 FQNNGV. This CDR3 region has 12 residues. This CDR3 reads CASSHTDYEQYF. CDR3 nucleotides: TGTGCCAGCAGCCATACGGACTACGAGCAGTACTTC.

V usage is TRBV10-3 and J usage is TRBJ2-2, with D perhaps TRBD1 (5 bases). This CDR3 is built from 15 residues. Germline CDR1 ENHRY, CDR2 SYGVKD. V was trimmed by 5 bases and J by 1 base, leaving 11 bases between them. CDR3 sequence: CAISPTDRNTGELFF. CDR3 DNA: TGTGCCATCAGTCCTACTGACAGGAACACCGGGGAGCTGTTTTTT.

The chain uses TRBV5-1 and TRBJ2-1, with 14 bases identical to TRBD2. Germline-derived CDR1 and CDR2 are SGHRS and YFSETQ. The CDR3 length is 19 residues. J gave up 0 bases and V 3 bases, and 8 bases lay outside the gene matches. CDR3 residues: CASSYRLAGGISSYNEQFF. The CDR3 nucleotides are TGCGCCAGCAGCTACCGACTAGCGGGAGGGATAAGCTCCTACAATGAGCAGTTCTTC.

V usage is TRBV6-1 and J usage is TRBJ2-1, with 7 bases lining up with TRBD2. The CDR3 has 15 residues. V was clipped by 6 bases and J by 5 bases; unmatched bases: 10. Germline CDR1 MNHNS, CDR2 SASEGT. The CDR3 DNA sequence: TGTGCCAGCAGGCTATCAGCTAGCGGCCACAATGAGCAGTTCTTC. Translation: CASRLSASGHNEQFF.

V is TRBV27 and J is TRBJ2-1, with 14 positions matching TRBD2. This CDR3 has 17 amino acids. Germline CDR1 and CDR2: MNHEY and SMNVEV (reference sequence). Trimming removed 5 bases from V and 15 bases from J; junction bases left unmatched: 18. The CDR3 DNA reads TGTGCCAGCAGTCGAACCCCGGGACTAGCGGGAGAGTTTCCGGGGTTCTTC. It specifies CASSRTPGLAGEFPGFF.

The V gene is TRBV25-1, the J gene TRBJ2-1; the match to TRBD2 covers 8 bases. V was clipped by 4 bases and J by 8 bases; unmatched bases: 13. This CDR3 has 16 residues. From germline, CDR1 is MGHDK and CDR2 SYGVNS. This chain's CDR3 is CASSGSGRAVVYEQFF. Here the CDR3 DNA reads TGTGCCAGCAGTGGGTCCGGGAGGGCCGTTGTATATGAGCAGTTCTTC.

The gene calls are TRBV7-3 and TRBJ2-3; no clear D gene. Germline CDR1 reads SGHTA; CDR2 reads FQGTGA. CDR3 length equals 13 residues. V lost 5 bases, J lost 2 bases, and 8 bases lay in between. CDR3 region: CASSAWTTDTQYF. The DNA for the CDR3 is TGTGCCAGCAGCGCCTGGACCACAGATACGCAGTATTTT.

This chain links TRBV6-1 with TRBJ1-4; D is unresolved. There are 13 residues in the CDR3. Trimming took 3 bases from V and 4 from J, leaving 6 bases between them. Germline lookup yields CDR1 MNHNS and CDR2 SASEGT. CDR3 region: CASSDGFNEKLFF. In nucleotides, the CDR3 is TGTGCCAGCAGTGACGGCTTTAATGAAAAACTGTTTTTT.

This chain joins TRBV28 and TRBJ1-1; TRBD1 aligns across 10 bases. The germline CDR1 and CDR2 sequences are MDHEN and SYDVKM. The CDR3 loop spans 16 amino acids. V trimming: 1 base; J trimming: 8 bases; junction bases outside the gene matches: 10. The CDR3, as DNA: TGTGCCAGCAGTTTATTGGGACAGGGGAATGTCAAAGAAGCTTTCTTT. Amino acids: CASSLLGQGNVKEAFF.

The V and J genes are TRBV25-1 and TRBJ2-3; no firm D call. The CDR3 length is 10 residues. Germline V CDR1 and CDR2: MGHDK, SYGVNS. V gave up 5 bases and J gave up 5 bases, with 2 bases separating them. In nucleotides, the CDR3 is TGTGCCAGCAGTCAAGATACGCAGTATTTT. Translating it yields CASSQDTQYF. Together with reference TRBV25-1 and TRBJ2-3, the CDR3 gives the full variable domain: EADIYQTPRYLVIGTGKKITLECSQTMGHDKMYWYQQDPGMELHLIHYSYGVNSTEKGDLSSESTVSRIRTEHFPLTLESARPSHTSQYLCASSQDTQYFGPGTRLTVL.

The chain combines TRBV6-5 with TRBJ2-7; D is undetermined. This CDR3 is 15 amino acids long. Trimming took off 0 bases at V and 0 bases at J, with 9 bases between the two ends. The germline gives CDR1 MNHEY, CDR2 SVGAGI. In DNA, the CDR3 is TGTGCCAGCAGTTACTCAACAGCGACCTCCTACGAGCAGTACTTC. Translating gives CASSYSTATSYEQYF.

This clone was seen a few times. The chain has TRBV7-3 and TRBJ1-5; D not resolved. Germline-derived CDR1 and CDR2 are SGHTA and FQGTGA. This CDR3 comprises 11 residues. The CDR3 sequence: CKAQDYQPQHF. The CDR3 DNA follows: TGTAAGGCGCAGGACTATCAGCCCCAGCATTTT.

This clone has more than one count but fewer than ten. The rearrangement links TRBV6-5 to TRBJ1-2; 7 bases are a match to TRBD1. Trimming removed 6 bases from V and 7 bases from J; junction bases left unmatched: 8. Germline loops: CDR1 MNHEY, CDR2 SVGAGI. The CDR3 length is 13 residues. The DNA for the CDR3 is TGTGCCAGCAGACGAGGACAGGAGGGTGGCTACACCTTC. This encodes CASRRGQEGGYTF.

The CDR3 reads CASALGGQETQYF. CDR3 DNA: TGTGCTAGTGCCTTGGGGGGACAAGAGACCCAGTACTTC. V is TRBV12-5 and J is TRBJ2-5; tentatively, D is TRBD2 (6 bases). V lost 7 bases and J 2 bases, leaving 11 bases between the germline ends. CDR1 is LGHNT, CDR2 FRNRAP, per germline. The CDR3 has 13 residues.

This chain's CDR3 is CASKRVREQYF. CDR3 sequence (DNA): TGTGCCAGCAAAAGGGTGAGGGAGCAGTACTTC. This chain connects TRBV28 to TRBJ2-7, with D hard to call. Trimming shortened V by 7 bases and J by 7 bases, and 11 bases separated the two germline ends. In germline, CDR1 is MDHEN, CDR2 SYDVKM. This CDR3 is built from 11 residues.

This clone was observed a single time. The rearrangement joins TRBV9 to TRBJ2-1, with 7 bases that match TRBD2. Germline CDR1 and CDR2: SGDLS and YYNGEE. The CDR3 is 15 residues long. V shed 2 bases and J 2 bases; nucleotides not matched to a gene: 4. The CDR3, as DNA: TGTGCCAGCAGCGTGTTGAGCGGGGCCTACAATGAGCAGTTCTTC. Encoded protein: CASSVLSGAYNEQFF.

The rearrangement links TRBV30 to TRBJ1-2; D is undetermined. V lost 4 bases and J 8 bases, leaving 17 bases between the germline ends. Germline V gene lookup returns CDR1 GTSNPN and CDR2 SVGIG (reference sequence). The CDR3 covers 13 residues. Here the CDR3 DNA reads TGTGCCTGGACGGTAACATACGGGTCCGGCTACACCTTC. Amino acids: CAWTVTYGSGYTF.

CDR3 region: CASRWGRGLEKLFF. The CDR3 DNA reads as TGTGCCAGCAGGTGGGGCAGGGGCTTAGAAAAACTGTTTTTT. This rearrangement joins TRBV2 to TRBJ1-4, with a weak D call TRBD1 (6 bases). The CDR3 runs to 14 residues. V was pared by 6 bases and J by 8 bases, with 16 bases between. Looked up from germline, CDR1 is SNHLY and CDR2 is FYNNEI.

The V call is TRBV5-1, the J call TRBJ1-2; 8 nucleotides match TRBD1. The V and J ends lost 3 bases and 8 bases, in that order; junction bases with no gene match: 15. The germline V gene encodes CDR1 SGHRS and CDR2 YFSETQ. This CDR3 is built from 16 residues. The CDR3 here is CASSSEPNTGGYGYTF. In nucleotides, the CDR3 is TGCGCCAGCAGCTCCGAACCGAATACAGGGGGTTACGGCTACACCTTC.

The rearrangement joins TRBV5-4 to TRBJ2-1, with 7 positions matching TRBD2. J was trimmed by 10 bases and V by 4 bases; bases with no gene match: 5. The CDR3 is made up of 12 amino acids. Germline loops: CDR1 SGHNT, CDR2 YYREEE (reference sequence). This CDR3 is CASSRGTTEQFF. CDR3 DNA sequence: TGTGCCAGCAGCCGCGGGACTACCGAGCAGTTCTTC.

V usage is TRBV15 and J usage is TRBJ2-5; D is ambiguous. The CDR3 runs 12 residues. Germline V gene sequence: CDR1 LNHNV, CDR2 YYDKDF (reference sequence). With 8 bases removed from V and 2 bases from J, the gap between germline ends came to 9 bases. The CDR3 sequence is CATGRGQETQYF. The CDR3 coding sequence is TGTGCCACCGGGCGAGGACAAGAGACCCAGTACTTC.

The genes are TRBV6-6 and TRBJ2-1, with D possibly being TRBD1 or TRBD2 (5 bases each). Between the trimmed V and J ends, which lost 5 bases and 14 bases, there was a span of 19 bases. CDR1 and CDR2 from the germline V gene are MNHNY and SVGAGI (reference sequence). The length of the CDR3 is 13 residues. The CDR3 is CASSRVYRDPEFF. In DNA, the CDR3 is TGTGCCAGCAGTCGCGTTTACCGGGACCCGGAGTTCTTC.

The chain has TRBV5-1 and TRBJ2-3; TRBD2 matches 9 bases. J lost 2 bases, V lost 4 bases, and 17 bases had no gene match. Germline CDR1 reads SGHRS; CDR2 reads YFSETQ. The CDR3 is 19 amino acids. The CDR3 sequence: CASSPLPYPTSGTTDTQYF. CDR3 in DNA: TGCGCCAGCAGCCCGCTACCATACCCGACTAGCGGAACCACAGATACGCAGTATTTT.

This chain connects TRBV6-1 to TRBJ2-7, with D possibly called TRBD1 or TRBD2 (7 bases each). This CDR3 contains 17 residues. Trimming left V 4 bases short and J 3 bases short, with 22 bases between. The germline V gene has CDR1 MNHNS and CDR2 SASEGT. The CDR3 is CASSAQGGAGFSYEQYF. The CDR3 DNA sequence: TGTGCCAGCAGTGCCCAGGGGGGAGCGGGATTTAGCTACGAGCAGTACTTC.

The rearrangement links TRBV21-1 to TRBJ2-7; the table calls TRBD2, which could not be checked here. TRBV21-1 is a listed pseudogene. CDR3 length: 15 amino acids. CDR3 nucleotide sequence: TGTGCCAGCAGCAATCGGGCTAGCGGGAGCTACGAGCAGTACTTC. Translation gives CASSNRASGSYEQYF.

The chain uses TRBV19 and TRBJ2-3, with a possible D match to TRBD2 (6 bases). The CDR3 extends over 16 amino acids. V lost 2 bases and J lost 1, with 13 bases in between. Germline-derived CDR1 and CDR2 are LNHDA and SQIVND (reference sequence). The CDR3 sequence: CASSIPGEWGTDTQYF. The CDR3 DNA is TGTGCCAGTAGTATACCGGGGGAGTGGGGCACAGATACGCAGTATTTT.

This clone was found a few times. The chain is built from TRBV6-1 and TRBJ1-1, with D perhaps matching TRBD1 (6 bases). CDR3 size: 13 residues. Germline values: CDR1 MNHNS, CDR2 SASEGT. Deletions cut 4 bases from V and 4 bases from J, with 10 bases between. The DNA of the CDR3 is TGTGCCAGCAGTGCCACAGGGCGCACTGAAGCTTTCTTT. Its translation: CASSATGRTEAFF.

This clone has just one count. The chain employs TRBV5-1 and TRBJ1-1; D ambiguous. The germline V and J ends were trimmed by 0 bases and 6 bases, with 12 bases remaining between them. This CDR3 is built from 14 residues. Germline V gene lookup returns CDR1 SGHRS and CDR2 YFSETQ. The CDR3 region is CASSLGGGRPEAFF. The CDR3 coding sequence is TGCGCCAGCAGCTTGGGGGGAGGGAGGCCTGAAGCTTTCTTT.